The clone carrying this T cell receptor beta chain was picked up a small number of times. CDR1 SGDLS and CDR2 YYNGEE come from the germline V gene. The CDR3 covers 15 residues. After removal of 4 bases from V and 3 bases from J, the junction contained 7 bases not matched to a gene. This table comes from immunoSEQ multiplex PCR, and its TCRdb copy is limited to in-frame clones, with some not included. Among about 980,000 clones, 76% were seen once, and the ten largest hold around 1.5%. This entry is derived from a study of shared clonotypes between healthy human individuals. Sample: memory CD4+ T cells sorted from blood. Subset reported: CD45RA-negative fraction. The source is a man in his late teens or twenties in good health. The chain uses TRBV9 and TRBJ1-5; TRBD1 matches 7 bases. CDR3 residues: CASSFGDRPNQPQHF. CDR3 DNA: TGTGCCAGCAGCTTTGGGGACAGACCCAATCAGCCCCAGCATTTT. The complete variable domain, with remaining parts taken from reference TRBV9 and TRBJ1-5, reads DSGVTQTPKHLITATGQRVTLRCSPRSGDLSVYWYQQSLDQGLQFLIQYYNGEERAKGNILERFSAQQFPDLHSELNLSSLELGDSALYFCASSFGDRPNQPQHFGDGTRLSIL.